The present entry profiles one TCR beta chain with its context. The data are from a study of shared clonotypes between healthy human individuals. The protocol was immunoSEQ multiplex PCR, while the TCRdb copy is restricted to in-frame clones and leaves out a portion. The table lists roughly 2.6 million clones, around nine tenths of them singletons. Germline CDR1 is SNHLY and CDR2 is FYNNEI. V lost 3 bases and J 4 bases, leaving 9 bases between the germline ends. The CDR3 spans 14 residues. The specimen sequenced was naive CD4+ T cells sorted from blood. Subset meaning: CD45RA+ positively selected. V usage is TRBV2 and J usage is TRBJ2-2; D is unclear. This TCR derives from a man aged 18 to 29 in good health. CDR3: CASSEDRSTGELFF. The CDR3 bases are TGTGCCAGCAGTGAGGATAGGTCCACCGGGGAGCTGTTTTTT.